The clone carrying this T cell receptor beta chain has a handful of counts. The V gene lost 4 bases and the J gene lost 2 bases, with 9 bases spanning the gap. This CDR3 is 15 amino acids long. Alongside a J-beta primer mix, a sample-barcoded 5' primer served in a second PCR lasting roughly 6 to 11 cycles. TCRdb fed the 5' RACE reads into MiXCR, producing one record per CDR3 protein. The sample contains hundreds of thousands of distinct CDR3 sequences, 52% of which appear only once. This specimen comes from a study of blood T cells in healthy people across ages. Study details: Template switching retrieved approximately one barcoded beta molecule for each two T cells.

This sequence originates from a woman aged 80 or over in good health. The source material was blood. This chain links TRBV12-3 or TRBV12-4 with TRBJ2-6; D not certain. The CDR3 DNA follows: TGTGCCAGCAGTTCCCCCCGGGCTGGGGCCAACGTCCTGACTTTC. Its translation: CASSSPRAGANVLTF.